This T cell receptor (beta chain) was sequenced during a study of blood T cell repertoires in COVID-19. Study processing details: Estimated nucleated cell counts came from reference gene primer amplification. TCRdb's table, derived via immunoSEQ multiplex PCR, lists solely in-frame clones and lacks some. V and J calls plus clone size are reproduced from that table; the DNA served to infer D and trimming. The table records approximately 110,000 clones, 60% to 80% of them present only once. The CDR3 totals 11 residues. The V end was cut by 4 bases, the J end by 10 bases, with 8 bases between. Per the germline V gene, CDR1 is MDHEN and CDR2 is SYDVKM.

The clonotype was recovered from a man aged 80 or over with COVID-19, enrolled during active disease. V is TRBV28 and J is TRBJ2-1, with D hard to call. Sequenced sample: peripheral blood. In DNA form, the CDR3 reads TGTGCCAGCAGTTCAACGAGGGAGCAGTTCTTC. It yields the protein CASSSTREQFF.